Below, 27 T cell receptor beta chains from the same sample are listed, as sequenced in a study of T-cell reconstitution after alpha-beta-depleted transplantation in children. Preparation of the TCRbeta library used unique molecular identifiers. TCRdb redid the calling of the PCR reads with MiXCR, one entry per CDR3 protein. The table includes over 200,000 distinct CDR3 sequences, around 9.9% detected once. Specimen: PBMCs, collected before TCRalphabeta/CD19-depleted stem cell transplant. The receptors originated from a child under two years old with acute myeloid leukemia, due to receive a stem cell transplant.

In this sample, this clonotype turned up many times. This chain links TRBV24-1 with TRBJ1-2; the D gene is possibly TRBD1 (5 bases). Germline V gene sequence: CDR1 KGHDR, CDR2 SFDVKD. Trimming removed 4 bases at V and 7 bases at J, with 21 bases between. The CDR3 consists of 16 residues. In DNA form, the CDR3 reads TGTGCCACCAGTGAAGGATCGGGACGGACCTCTCCTGGCTACACCTTC. This sequence encodes CATSEGSGRTSPGYTF.

This clonotype appeared many times. The chain combines TRBV6-2 or TRBV6-3 with TRBJ2-3, with 7 positions matching TRBD1. From germline, CDR1 is MNHEY and CDR2 SVGEGT. Germline trimming cut 8 bases from V and 4 bases from J; bases unmatched to any gene: 9. The CDR3 is 14 amino acids. CDR3 region: CASGERQGADTQYF. The DNA for the CDR3 is TGTGCCAGCGGAGAGAGACAGGGTGCAGATACGCAGTATTTT.

This clonotype was counted many times. V usage is TRBV20-1 and J usage is TRBJ1-4, with 7 bases lining up with TRBD1. The CDR3 consists of 16 residues. Germline CDR1 DFQATT, CDR2 SNEGSKA (reference sequence). The J segment lost 3 bases and the V segment lost 8 bases, leaving 15 bases of the junction unmatched. The CDR3 loop is CSPTTLEGTANEKLFF. The CDR3 nucleotides are TGCAGTCCTACCACTTTGGAGGGGACAGCTAATGAAAAACTGTTTTTT.

This clonotype came up many times. V is TRBV28 and J is TRBJ2-3; D uncertain. The CDR3 sequence is 14 residues long. V was trimmed by 7 bases and J by 1 base, leaving 12 bases between them. Per germline, CDR1 MDHEN and CDR2 SYDVKM. CDR3 in amino acids: CASKEKWGTDTQYF. The CDR3 region has the DNA TGTGCCAGCAAGGAGAAGTGGGGCACAGATACGCAGTATTTT.

A few counts support this clonotype. V is TRBV20-1 and J is TRBJ1-1, with 9 nucleotides matching TRBD1. J gave up 5 bases and V 6 bases, and 7 bases lay outside the gene matches. Germline values: CDR1 DFQATT, CDR2 SNEGSKA (reference sequence). The CDR3 is 13 residues long. The CDR3 spells CSATTGGRTEAFF. The CDR3 bases are TGCAGTGCGACAACAGGGGGCAGGACTGAAGCTTTCTTT.

CDR3 loop: CASSSPRGLAGGSSYNEQFF. The CDR3 region has the DNA TGTGCCAGCAGCTCGCCCAGAGGACTAGCGGGGGGGAGCTCCTACAATGAGCAGTTCTTC. The chain links TRBV7-1 to TRBJ2-1; TRBD2 agrees at 15 bases. TRBV7-1 is labeled an ORF, and its function is uncertain. The junction had 9 bases not matched to a gene; V was cut back by 3 bases and J by 0 bases. The CDR3 is 20 residues long.

This clonotype was observed at least ten times. The chain has TRBV20-1 and TRBJ2-7; D gene uncertain. CDR3 length equals 13 residues. CDR1 and CDR2 from the germline V gene are DFQATT and SNEGSKA (reference sequence). With 7 bases removed from V and 2 bases from J, the gap between germline ends came to 15 bases. CDR3 in amino acids: CSGEGFQTYEQYF. For the CDR3, the DNA is TGCAGTGGAGAAGGGTTCCAAACCTACGAGCAGTACTTC.

The chain has TRBV28 and TRBJ2-2; the D is unclear. Trimming removed 8 bases at V and 0 bases at J, with 10 bases between. The germline V gene has CDR1 MDHEN and CDR2 SYDVKM. CDR3 size: 14 residues. CDR3 in DNA: TGTGCCAGCTGGGATAGGACGAACACCGGGGAGCTGTTTTTT. It encodes CASWDRTNTGELFF. The variable domain in full, completed from reference TRBV28 and TRBJ2-2, reads DVKVTQSSRYLVKRTGEKVFLECVQDMDHENMFWYRQDPGLGLRLIYFSYDVKMKEKGDIPEGYSVSREKKERFSLILESASTNQTSMYLCASWDRTNTGELFFGEGSRLTVL.

The table lists this clonotype with many counts. The V and J genes are TRBV12-3 or TRBV12-4 and TRBJ1-3; maybe TRBD1 (6 bases). The V end lost 3 bases, the J end lost 7 bases, and 16 bases lay between the germline ends. This CDR3 spans 15 amino acids. The CDR3 loop reads CASSFPGQSRNTIYF. The DNA for the CDR3 is TGTGCCAGCAGTTTCCCCGGACAGTCTCGCAACACCATATATTTT.

Of note for this clonotype: The junction departs from germline at one end; a sequencing error may be responsible. The chain employs TRBV27 and TRBJ1-2; 7 bases agree with TRBD1. The CDR3 spans 14 residues. Germline CDR1 reads MNHEY; CDR2 reads SMNVEV (reference sequence). For the CDR3, the DNA is TGTGCCAGCAGTCGACAGGGAACCAACTATGGCGACACCTTC. Protein product: CASSRQGTNYGDTF.

The sample holds many counts of this clonotype. The chain combines TRBV10-2 with TRBJ1-1, with no clear D. Germline V lookup: CDR1 WSHSY, CDR2 SAAADI. The CDR3 is 12 amino acids. The V gene lost 0 bases and the J gene lost 6 bases, with 5 bases spanning the gap. CDR3 in DNA: TGCGCCAGCAGTGAGTCCGGTTCTGAAGCTTTCTTT. This gives the protein CASSESGSEAFF.

Ten or more counts support this clonotype. V gene TRBV3-1 combines with J gene TRBJ2-2, with D possibly matching TRBD1 (7 bases). CDR1 and CDR2 (germline): LGHDT, YNNKEL (reference sequence). The length of the CDR3 is 13 residues. The ends were cut back, 7 bases at V and 9 bases at J, with 15 bases in the middle. Here the CDR3 DNA reads TGTGCCAGCACCAGACTAGGGGGCAGGGAGCTGTTTTTT. Protein product: CASTRLGGRELFF.

The table lists this clonotype with a few counts. In DNA form, the CDR3 reads TGTGCCAGCAGCGTAGTTGGCGGTCAAGCCTACAATGAGCAGTTCTTC. Protein: CASSVVGGQAYNEQFF. The chain has TRBV9 and TRBJ2-1; D gene unclear. V was shortened by 0 bases and J by 2 bases, with 12 bases between the two germline ends. CDR3 length: 16 amino acids. The V gene's germline CDR1 is SGDLS and CDR2 YYNGEE.

This clonotype was counted many times. V and J are TRBV29-1 and TRBJ2-7, with D possibly called TRBD1 or TRBD2 (5 bases each). CDR1 is SQVTM, CDR2 ANQGSEA, per germline. CDR3 length equals 13 residues. Trimming cost V 4 bases and J 5 bases, with 15 bases left between them. The CDR3 reads CSVALRGGDEQYF. Written as DNA, the CDR3 is TGCAGCGTTGCTTTGAGGGGCGGCGACGAGCAGTACTTC.

This clonotype has only a few counts. The chain is built from TRBV7-8 and TRBJ2-7, with D unresolved. Trimming stripped 3 bases from V and 6 bases from J, with 9 bases between. Looked up from germline, CDR1 is SGHVS and CDR2 is FQNEAQ. The length of the CDR3 is 12 residues. CDR3 sequence: CASSLKGVEQYF. CDR3 nucleotides: TGTGCCAGCAGCTTGAAAGGAGTCGAGCAGTACTTC.

This clonotype was detected many times. The rearrangement links TRBV5-1 to TRBJ1-1; 7 bases line up with TRBD1. This CDR3 has 15 amino acids. The J segment lost 1 base and the V segment lost 4 bases, leaving 7 bases of the junction unmatched. From germline, CDR1 is SGHRS and CDR2 YFSETQ. The CDR3 loop reads CASSPGTVGNTEAFF. The CDR3, as DNA: TGCGCCAGCAGCCCCGGGACAGTGGGGAACACTGAAGCTTTCTTT.

This clonotype appeared many times. V usage is TRBV6-2 or TRBV6-3 and J usage is TRBJ2-1; 7 nucleotides line up with TRBD2. The ends lost 7 bases at V and 9 bases at J; junction bases unmatched: 6. The germline V gene encodes CDR1 MNHEY and CDR2 SVGEGT. CDR3 size: 12 residues. CDR3 sequence reads: CASTSQRGEQFF. The CDR3 nucleotides read TGTGCCAGCACCTCACAGCGGGGTGAGCAGTTCTTC.

Details on this clonotype: This may be a read error: a much more frequent sequence differs by one nucleotide. The V gene is TRBV5-4, the J gene TRBJ2-2; a possible D gene is TRBD1 (6 bases). Germline loops: CDR1 SGHNT, CDR2 YYREEE (reference sequence). CDR3 length: 15 amino acids. CDR3 in DNA: TGTACCAGCAGCTTGGGGACATACAACACCGGGGAGCTGTTTTTT. This translates into CTSSLGTYNTGELFF.

This clonotype came up many times. The chain uses TRBV30 and TRBJ2-3; D gene uncertain. CDR3 size: 13 residues. Looked up from germline, CDR1 is GTSNPN and CDR2 is SVGIG (reference sequence). Trimming removed 1 base from V and 2 bases from J, with 7 bases in between. As DNA, the CDR3 is TGTGCCTGGAGTGAGCGCTTCACAGATACGCAGTATTTT. It is translated as CAWSERFTDTQYF.

At least ten counts were recorded for this clonotype. The gene calls are TRBV18 and TRBJ1-2; no firm D call. Looked up from germline, CDR1 is KGHSH and CDR2 is LQKENI. V gave up 6 bases and J gave up 14 bases, with 22 bases separating them. The CDR3 length is 13 residues. CDR3 bases: TGTGCCAGCTCCTCGAGGACTCTTCTGGGCTTGACCTTC. Residues: CASSSRTLLGLTF.

This clonotype was counted many times. The CDR3 sequence: CASSLLARSTGELFF. The CDR3 DNA is TGTGCCAGCAGCTTACTAGCCAGATCCACCGGGGAGCTGTTTTTT. J is TRBJ2-2 and V is TRBV7-9; tentative D call: TRBD2 (5 bases). Germline V lookup: CDR1 SEHNR, CDR2 FQNEAQ (reference sequence). The V end lost 2 bases, the J end lost 4 bases, and 11 bases lay between the germline ends. The CDR3 extends over 15 amino acids.

This clonotype was found many times. The V gene is TRBV20-1, the J gene TRBJ2-5, with 8 bases matching TRBD1. From germline, CDR1 is DFQATT and CDR2 SNEGSKA (reference sequence). V gave up 6 bases and J gave up 5 bases; unmatched junction bases: 8. CDR3 size: 13 residues. CDR3 sequence reads: CSATGADGETQYF. CDR3 bases: TGCAGTGCGACAGGGGCGGACGGGGAGACCCAGTACTTC.

At least ten counts were recorded for this clonotype. The rearrangement joins TRBV12-3 or TRBV12-4 to TRBJ2-7; 8 bases agree with TRBD1. Trimming took 5 bases from V and 6 from J; bases not matched to a gene: 3. This CDR3 spans 12 amino acids. CDR3 protein: CASSRTGREQYF. In DNA form, the CDR3 reads TGTGCCAGCAGTAGGACAGGGCGCGAGCAGTACTTC.

This clonotype was counted many times. The rearrangement joins TRBV12-3 or TRBV12-4 to TRBJ2-7; 7 bases line up with TRBD1. This CDR3 comprises 15 residues. Trimming at V came to 1 base and at J to 0 bases, leaving 3 bases not matched to a gene. The CDR3 spells CASSLEGDSSYEQYF. The CDR3 DNA reads TGTGCCAGCAGTTTAGAGGGGGACAGCTCCTACGAGCAGTACTTC.

The J gene is TRBJ1-1, the V gene TRBV5-1; D remains unclear. With 8 bases removed from V and 1 base from J, the gap between germline ends came to 15 bases. CDR1 SGHRS and CDR2 YFSETQ come from the germline V gene. The CDR3 consists of 14 residues. CDR3 amino acids: CASVLGSGNTEAFF. The CDR3 nucleotides are TGCGCCAGTGTTCTGGGGAGTGGGAACACTGAAGCTTTCTTT.

This clonotype came up many times. This rearrangement joins TRBV5-1 to TRBJ2-2, with TRBD1 matching 7 bases. The J segment lost 4 bases and the V segment lost 5 bases, leaving 8 bases of the junction unmatched. CDR1 is SGHRS and CDR2 is YFSETQ in the germline V gene. The CDR3 spans 15 residues. This CDR3 is CASRPTGRSTGELFF. DNA of the CDR3: TGCGCCAGCAGACCGACAGGGAGAAGCACCGGGGAGCTGTTTTTT.

This rearrangement joins TRBV7-9 to TRBJ2-3; 10 bases line up with TRBD2. V lost 5 bases, J lost 7 bases, and 9 bases stayed unmatched. Germline V CDR1 and CDR2: SEHNR, FQNEAQ (reference sequence). There are 15 residues in the CDR3. In DNA form, the CDR3 reads TGTGCCAGCAGCACCCGAGCGGGAGGGCCGAATACGCAGTATTTT. Protein sequence: CASSTRAGGPNTQYF. Together with reference TRBV7-9 and TRBJ2-3, the CDR3 gives the full variable domain: DTGVSQNPRHKITKRGQNVTFRCDPISEHNRLYWYRQTLGQGPEFLTYFQNEAQLEKSRLLSDRFSAERPKGSFSTLEIQRTEQGDSAMYLCASSTRAGGPNTQYFGPGTRLTVL.